Listed below are T cell receptor beta chains from one sample, sequenced in a study of beta chain features in type 1 diabetes. Using immunoSEQ multiplex PCR, the repertoire was profiled, and TCRdb retains in-frame clones only, with some absent. The profile shows 300,000 to 350,000 clones, 9.3% of them singletons. The sequencing sample was made of central memory CD4+ T cells from blood. The receptors here all came from a man aged 25-45 years with type 1 diabetes. The CDR3 runs from the conserved cysteine through the conserved F or W. A D gene is named only where the DNA matches it firmly. Size is stated for part of the rows, as once, few or many counts, or as a class when the clone is expanded.

j_call | clone_size | v_call | d_call | cdr3_aa | cdr3_nt
TRBJ2-2 | few | TRBV5-1 | TRBD1 | CASSLGQIGELFF | TGCGCCAGCAGCCTGGGACAGATCGGGGAGCTGTTTTTT
TRBJ2-7 | few | TRBV4-3 | NA | CASSQGGSGVAGEQYF | TGCGCCAGCAGCCAAGGGGGCTCCGGGGTCGCCGGGGAGCAGTACTTC
TRBJ1-6 | NA | TRBV27 | NA | CASTLGEPYNSPLHF | TGTGCCAGCACCCTGGGGGAACCCTATAATTCACCCCTCCACTTT
TRBJ2-7 | few | TRBV2 | NA | CASSVLNEQYF | TGTGCCAGCAGTGTTTTGAACGAGCAGTACTTC
TRBJ2-3 | NA | TRBV28 | TRBD2 | CASSSGLAGELDTQYF | TGTGCCAGCAGTTCGGGACTAGCGGGGGAATTAGATACGCAGTATTTT
TRBJ1-1 | few | TRBV7-2 | NA | CASSFRQMGTEAFF | TGTGCCAGCAGCTTCCGACAGATGGGGACTGAAGCTTTCTTT
TRBJ1-2 | NA | TRBV28 | NA | CASIKFRDYTF | TGTGCCAGCATCAAATTCCGTGACTACACCTTC
TRBJ2-3 | few | TRBV7-2 | TRBD2 | CASSPRPGGSTQYF | TGTGCCAGCAGCCCGCGCCCGGGCGGGAGCACGCAGTATTTT
TRBJ2-3 | NA | TRBV5-6 | TRBD1 | CASSGGQASTDTQYF | TGTGCCAGCAGCGGTGGACAGGCCAGCACAGATACGCAGTATTTT
TRBJ2-3 | NA | TRBV2 | NA | CASSEAGATDTQYF | TGTGCCAGCAGTGAAGCGGGGGCCACAGATACGCAGTATTTT
TRBJ1-2 | NA | TRBV25-1 | TRBD1 | CASSGAGGAGRGYTF | TGTGCCAGCAGTGGGGCAGGGGGCGCCGGGAGAGGCTACACCTTC
TRBJ2-1 | NA | TRBV15 | TRBD2 | CATSRRTSTMSYNEQFF | TGTGCCACCAGCAGAAGGACTAGCACAATGTCCTACAATGAGCAGTTCTTC
TRBJ2-2 | NA | TRBV19 | NA | CASYTGTMAGELFF | TGTGCCAGTTACACCGGGACAATGGCCGGGGAGCTGTTTTTT
TRBJ2-1 | NA | TRBV7-2 | NA | CASSLEGGNEQFF | TGTGCCAGCAGCTTAGAGGGAGGCAATGAGCAGTTCTTC
TRBJ2-7 | NA | TRBV21-1 | NA | CASSELTGPSFDEQYF | TGTGCCAGCAGCGAACTGACAGGGCCTTCGTTCGACGAGCAGTACTTC
TRBJ2-1 | NA | TRBV5-1 | TRBD2 | CASSPVAGEANEQFF | TGCGCCAGCAGCCCCGTAGCGGGGGAGGCCAATGAGCAGTTCTTC
TRBJ2-1 | many | TRBV11-2 | NA | CASSPSSYNEQFF | TGTGCCAGCAGCCCTAGCTCCTACAATGAGCAGTTCTTC
TRBJ2-7 | few | TRBV29-1 | TRBD1 | CSVGQGPAHEQYF | TGCAGCGTTGGACAGGGACCGGCCCACGAGCAGTACTTC
TRBJ1-1 | few | TRBV29-1 | NA | CSVETERGTEAFF | TGCAGCGTTGAGACGGAACGCGGAACTGAAGCTTTCTTT
TRBJ1-2 | NA | TRBV2 | NA | CASSEGAGVGYGYTF | TGTGCCAGCAGTGAAGGGGCAGGGGTGGGCTATGGCTACACCTTC
TRBJ1-1 | NA | TRBV7-2 | NA | CASSLERNTEAFF | TGTGCCAGCAGCTTAGAGCGGAACACTGAAGCTTTCTTT
TRBJ1-5 | NA | TRBV30 | NA | CAWSYKGNQPQHF | TGTGCCTGGAGTTACAAGGGCAATCAGCCCCAGCATTTT
TRBJ2-4 | NA | TRBV2 | NA | CASTSWGLGENIQYF | TGTGCCAGCACTTCGTGGGGGCTCGGGGAAAACATTCAGTACTTC
TRBJ2-3 | few | TRBV2 | NA | CASSAYEDTQYF | TGTGCCAGCAGTGCTTACGAGGATACGCAGTATTTT
TRBJ2-1 | NA | TRBV27 | NA | CASSLTRFASSYNEQFF | TGTGCCAGCAGTTTAACCCGTTTCGCCAGCTCCTACAATGAGCAGTTCTTC
TRBJ1-6 | few | TRBV5-1 | NA | CASTLGAGDSPLHF | TGCGCCAGCACCCTTGGGGCAGGGGATTCACCCCTCCACTTT
TRBJ2-5 | many | TRBV5-8 | TRBD1 | CASSLTGQDGETQYF | TGTGCCAGCAGCTTGACGGGACAGGACGGGGAGACCCAGTACTTC
TRBJ2-3 | NA | TRBV6-1 | NA | CASTWEQVTDTQYF | TGTGCCAGCACTTGGGAACAGGTAACAGATACGCAGTATTTT
TRBJ2-7 | NA | TRBV29-1 | TRBD2 | CSVDGGAVYEQYF | TGCAGCGTTGACGGGGGGGCCGTCTACGAGCAGTACTTC
TRBJ2-5 | NA | TRBV29-1 | NA | CSVVGRQETQYF | TGCAGCGTTGTAGGACGCCAAGAGACCCAGTACTTC
TRBJ1-5 | few | TRBV6-6 | NA | CASSPNSNQPQHF | TGTGCCAGCAGCCCAAACAGCAATCAGCCCCAGCATTTT
TRBJ2-2 | few | TRBV7-7 | NA | CASSGAANTGELFF | TGTGCCAGCAGTGGGGCAGCGAACACCGGGGAGCTGTTTTTT
TRBJ1-2 | few | TRBV10-3 | NA | CAISVGSYGYTF | TGTGCCATCAGCGTCGGATCCTATGGCTACACCTTC
TRBJ2-7 | NA | TRBV2 | NA | CASSYGPEQYF | TGTGCCAGCAGTTACGGACCCGAGCAGTACTTC
TRBJ2-2 | NA | TRBV27 | TRBD2 | CASTPRSGGTNTGELFF | TGTGCCAGCACCCCGAGGAGCGGGGGGACTAACACCGGGGAGCTGTTTTTT
TRBJ2-5 | once | TRBV18 | TRBD2 | CASSPPGGRETQYF | TGTGCCAGCTCACCTCCGGGGGGTCGTGAGACCCAGTACTTC
TRBJ2-2 | NA | TRBV7-2 | NA | CASSLAVWQNTGELFF | TGTGCCAGCAGCTTAGCGGTTTGGCAGAACACCGGGGAGCTGTTTTTT
TRBJ1-4 | NA | TRBV5-6 | NA | CASSFDQGWLFF | TGTGCCAGCAGCTTCGATCAGGGATGGCTGTTTTTT
TRBJ2-3 | few | TRBV11-2 | NA | CASSPAGTDTQYF | TGTGCCAGCAGCCCCGCCGGGACAGATACGCAGTATTTT
TRBJ2-7 | NA | TRBV7-2 | TRBD2 | CASSLQRGSYEQYF | TGTGCCAGCAGCTTACAGCGGGGGTCCTACGAGCAGTACTTC
TRBJ2-5 | few | TRBV19 | TRBD1 | CASSPARGPQETQYF | TGTGCCAGTAGTCCTGCCAGGGGGCCCCAAGAGACCCAGTACTTC
TRBJ1-6 | NA | TRBV5-5 | NA | CASSISDSYNSPLHF | TGTGCCAGCAGCATATCGGACAGTTATAATTCACCCCTCCACTTT
TRBJ1-1 | many | TRBV29-1 | NA | CSVARGNTEAFF | TGCAGCGTTGCCAGGGGGAACACTGAAGCTTTCTTT
TRBJ1-1 | few | TRBV7-9 | NA | CASSLHRENTEAFF | TGTGCCAGCAGCCTACACAGGGAGAACACTGAAGCTTTCTTT
TRBJ1-1 | few | TRBV11-2 | TRBD1 | CASSLAWARQGGGEAFF | TGTGCCAGCAGCTTAGCTTGGGCCCGACAGGGTGGTGGGGAAGCTTTCTTT
TRBJ1-5 | few | TRBV4-1 | NA | CASSQVESLGGQPQHF | TGCGCCAGCAGCCAAGTCGAGAGCCTCGGGGGACAGCCCCAGCATTTT
TRBJ1-4 | NA | TRBV7-9 | TRBD1 | CASSPDRVGEKLFF | TGTGCCAGCAGCCCGGACAGGGTCGGCGAAAAACTGTTTTTT
TRBJ2-2 | NA | TRBV4-3 | TRBD1 | CASSQSGTGFTGELFF | TGCGCCAGCAGCCAGTCCGGGACAGGCTTCACCGGGGAGCTGTTTTTT
TRBJ1-1 | NA | TRBV2 | TRBD1 | CASSEGNRGRNAEAFF | TGTGCCAGCAGTGAAGGTAACAGGGGGCGAAATGCTGAAGCTTTCTTT
TRBJ1-1 | NA | TRBV6-1 | NA | CASIGHPMNTEAFF | TGTGCCAGCATAGGCCACCCCATGAACACTGAAGCTTTCTTT
TRBJ2-3 | few | TRBV6-1 | TRBD2 | CASSALPGLAGGQADTQYF | TGTGCCAGCAGTGCACTGCCGGGACTAGCGGGGGGGCAAGCAGATACGCAGTATTTT
TRBJ2-5 | few | TRBV5-1 | TRBD1 | CASSRQGLQETQYF | TGCGCCAGCAGCCGACAGGGCCTTCAAGAGACCCAGTACTTC
TRBJ2-5 | NA | TRBV15 | NA | CATSRDKTVETQYF | TGTGCCACCAGCAGAGATAAAACAGTAGAGACCCAGTACTTC
TRBJ2-1 | once | TRBV6-1 | TRBD1 | CASSEFPGQGYNEQFF | TGTGCCAGCAGTGAATTTCCCGGACAGGGCTACAATGAGCAGTTCTTC
TRBJ2-7 | NA | TRBV7-2 | NA | CASSSSTAVGEQYF | TGTGCCAGCAGCTCGAGCACCGCCGTGGGCGAGCAGTACTTC
TRBJ1-3 | few | TRBV7-9 | NA | CASSRDAQTGNTIYF | TGTGCCAGCAGCCGGGATGCCCAAACTGGAAACACCATATATTTT
TRBJ1-5 | NA | TRBV10-3 | NA | CAISDEVAGTSNQPQHF | TGTGCCATCAGTGATGAAGTGGCAGGGACTAGCAATCAGCCCCAGCATTTT
TRBJ2-1 | NA | TRBV6-1 | NA | CASSEVAVEQFF | TGTGCCAGCAGTGAAGTAGCGGTTGAGCAGTTCTTC
TRBJ2-3 | NA | TRBV6-5 | TRBD1 | CASTDRAIADTQYF | TGTGCCAGTACGGACAGGGCGATCGCAGATACGCAGTATTTT
TRBJ2-5 | NA | TRBV9 | NA | CASSVGNGASETQYF | TGTGCCAGCAGCGTAGGGAACGGCGCGTCGGAGACCCAGTACTTC